The 23 T cell receptor beta chains given below trace back to one sample, sequenced in a study of CD8+CD57+ T cells in acquired aplastic anemia. Patients selected for sequencing had displayed CD8+CD57+ cell expansion by flow cytometry. CDR3 and TCR beta VDJ profiling relied on genomic DNA as the template. MiXCR, applied by TCRdb to the reads, yields one record per CDR3 protein. The sample yields 200,000 or so distinct CDR3 sequences, approximately 65% seen once. The sequenced sample consisted of sorted CD4+, CD8+, or CD8+CD57+ T cells (not recorded which) from PBMCs. The source is a human donor with aplastic anemia.

This chain links TRBV19 with TRBJ2-5; weak D call: TRBD1 (6 bases). The CDR3 length is 14 residues. Germline lookup yields CDR1 LNHDA and CDR2 SQIVND (reference sequence). V lost 4 bases, J lost 2 bases, and 11 bases lay in between. CDR3 nucleotide sequence: TGTGCCAGTAGTACCGACAGGTTACAAGAGACCCAGTACTTC. Encoded protein: CASSTDRLQETQYF.

In this sample, this clonotype turned up many times. The rearrangement joins TRBV2 to TRBJ1-2; 10 bases line up with TRBD1. The V gene end was trimmed by 10 bases and the J gene end by 6 bases; junction bases not matched to a gene: 5. There are 12 residues in the CDR3. Germline lookup yields CDR1 SNHLY and CDR2 FYNNEI. DNA for the CDR3: TGTGCCACCAAGACAGGGGGCAATGGCTACACCTTC. This translates into CATKTGGNGYTF. Based on the CDR3 plus reference TRBV2 and TRBJ1-2, the full variable domain is EPEVTQTPSHQVTQMGQEVILRCVPISNHLYFYWYRQILGQKVEFLVSFYNNEISEKSEIFDDQFSVERPDGSNFTLKIRSTKLEDSAMYFCATKTGGNGYTFGSGTRLTVV.

This clonotype was counted only a few times. The chain couples TRBV20-1 to TRBJ2-7; perhaps TRBD2 as D (5 bases). This CDR3 region has 12 residues. The germline CDR1 and CDR2 sequences are DFQATT and SNEGSKA (reference sequence). Trimming removed 6 bases from V and 3 bases from J, with 12 bases in between. CDR3 in amino acids: CSARLTNYEQYF. CDR3 in DNA: TGCAGTGCGCGATTGACTAACTACGAGCAGTACTTC.

V is TRBV10-3 and J is TRBJ2-1; no definite D call. CDR1 is ENHRY and CDR2 is SYGVKD in the germline V gene. V lost 10 bases, J lost 9 bases, and 16 bases lay in between. CDR3 length equals 12 residues. As DNA, the CDR3 is TGTGCCACCGGAATAAGTGACGGTGAGCAGTTCTTC. Translated, it gives CATGISDGEQFF.

Only one count was recorded for this clonotype. V and J are TRBV29-1 and TRBJ1-1; 7 bases fit TRBD1. Germline trimming cut 3 bases from V and 0 bases from J; bases unmatched to any gene: 10. CDR1 is SQVTM, CDR2 ANQGSEA, per germline. The CDR3 is 16 amino acids. The CDR3 here is CSVESLTGVMNTEAFF. DNA for the CDR3: TGCAGCGTTGAGTCCCTTACAGGGGTCATGAACACTGAAGCTTTCTTT. Filled out from reference TRBV29-1 and TRBJ1-1, the complete variable domain reads SAVISQKPSRDICQRGTSLTIQCQVDSQVTMMFWYRQQPGQSLTLIATANQGSEATYESGFVIDKFPISRPNLTFSTLTVSNMSPEDSSIYLCSVESLTGVMNTEAFFGQGTRLTVV.

In DNA form, the CDR3 reads TGTGCCAGTAGTATGGCCAATCAGCCCCAGCATTTT. As protein: CASSMANQPQHF. The V gene is TRBV19, the J gene TRBJ1-5; D not resolved. The V gene lost 3 bases and the J gene lost 3 bases, with 3 bases spanning the gap. Germline CDR1 and CDR2: LNHDA and SQIVND (reference sequence). CDR3 length: 12 amino acids.

This clonotype was picked up a small number of times. The J gene is TRBJ2-5, the V gene TRBV10-3; 9 bases match TRBD2. V shed 7 bases, J shed 3 bases, and the junction held 6 bases outside the gene matches. Germline V CDR1 and CDR2: ENHRY, SYGVKD. The CDR3 runs to 14 residues. The CDR3 DNA reads as TGTGCCATCACGGCTAGCGGGGCAAAAGAGACCCAGTACTTC. Protein product: CAITASGAKETQYF.

This chain connects TRBV9 to TRBJ1-1; no clear D gene. CDR3 size: 13 residues. Trimming left V 2 bases short and J 2 bases short, with 7 bases between. In germline, CDR1 is SGDLS, CDR2 YYNGEE. The CDR3 DNA is TGTGCCAGCAGCGTCCACAGCAACACTGAAGCTTTCTTT. Translation gives CASSVHSNTEAFF. Complete variable domain (other parts from reference TRBV9 and TRBJ1-1): DSGVTQTPKHLITATGQRVTLRCSPRSGDLSVYWYQQSLDQGLQFLIQYYNGEERAKGNILERFSAQQFPDLHSELNLSSLELGDSALYFCASSVHSNTEAFFGQGTRLTVV.

The CDR3, as DNA: TGTGCCAGCAGCCAATCGGCGAACTACAATGAGCAGTTCTTC. It codes for CASSQSANYNEQFF. V and J are TRBV7-6 and TRBJ2-1; D unclear. The ends were cut back, 5 bases at V and 3 bases at J, with 11 bases in the middle. The CDR3 contains 14 residues. Germline-derived CDR1 and CDR2 are SGHVS and FNYEAQ.

This clonotype occurred a few times. V usage is TRBV2 and J usage is TRBJ2-3; D ambiguous. CDR3 size: 12 residues. Germline V lookup: CDR1 SNHLY, CDR2 FYNNEI. The germline V and J ends were trimmed by 3 bases and 7 bases, with 8 bases remaining between them. CDR3 coding DNA: TGTGCCAGCAGTGACAGAACCAATACGCAGTATTTT. Encoded protein: CASSDRTNTQYF.

The chain links TRBV7-2 to TRBJ2-7, with D maybe TRBD1 (6 bases). Germline V CDR1 and CDR2: SGHTA, FQGNSA. Trimming removed 1 base at V and 3 bases at J, with 13 bases between. CDR3 size: 15 residues. CDR3 amino acids: CASSLGQGRYYEQYF. For the CDR3, the DNA is TGTGCCAGCAGCTTAGGGCAGGGGAGATACTACGAGCAGTACTTC.

The chain uses TRBV11-3 and TRBJ2-3; D is unresolved. V dropped 6 bases and J dropped 1 base, with 17 bases sitting between them. This CDR3 comprises 16 residues. CDR1 is SGHNT and CDR2 is YENEEA in the germline V gene. For the CDR3, the DNA is TGTGCCAGCAGGACGGATATAGGAACCCGCACAGATACGCAGTATTTT. This codes for CASRTDIGTRTDTQYF.

V and J are TRBV15 and TRBJ1-2; possibly TRBD1 for D (5 bases). Germline CDR1 is LNHNV and CDR2 is YYDKDF (reference sequence). CDR3 length equals 16 residues. V was shortened by 0 bases and J by 8 bases, with 19 bases between the two germline ends. The CDR3 nucleotides are TGTGCCACCAGCAGAGATCTGTCTCCGGGACCAGGGGGCTACACCTTC. Amino acids: CATSRDLSPGPGGYTF. Based on the CDR3 plus reference TRBV15 and TRBJ1-2, the full variable domain is DAMVIQNPRYQVTQFGKPVTLSCSQTLNHNVMYWYQQKSSQAPKLLFHYYDKDFNNEADTPDNFQSRRPNTSFCFLDIRSPGLGDTAMYLCATSRDLSPGPGGYTFGSGTRLTVV.

The chain uses TRBV2 and TRBJ2-5, with D perhaps being TRBD1 or TRBD2 (7 bases each). V dropped 11 bases and J dropped 0 bases, with 16 bases sitting between them. The CDR3 is made up of 14 amino acids. The germline CDR1 and CDR2 sequences are SNHLY and FYNNEI. CDR3 nucleotide sequence: TGTGCCCTAGGGGGCGGGGGTAACCAAGAGACCCAGTACTTC. As protein: CALGGGGNQETQYF.

This rearrangement joins TRBV20-1 to TRBJ2-3, with D maybe TRBD2 (6 bases). V was shortened by 1 base and J by 2 bases, with 7 bases between the two germline ends. Per germline, CDR1 DFQATT and CDR2 SNEGSKA (reference sequence). This CDR3 is built from 13 residues. The CDR3 DNA follows: TGCAGTGCTAGAGCTAGCGCCACAGATACGCAGTATTTT. This translates into CSARASATDTQYF.

This clonotype was counted many times. This chain links TRBV12-3 or TRBV12-4 with TRBJ1-5; a weak D match, TRBD1 (5 bases). V was shortened by 3 bases and J by 5 bases, with 14 bases between the two germline ends. This CDR3 contains 15 residues. This CDR3 is CASSFGPGGDQPQHF. The CDR3 DNA is TGTGCCAGCAGTTTCGGGCCGGGGGGTGATCAGCCCCAGCATTTT.

A note on this clonotype: Germline and junction disagree at one end, which may indicate a read error. The chain combines TRBV20-1 with TRBJ2-6, with D perhaps assigned TRBD1 or TRBD2 (5 bases each). Germline CDR1 DFQATT, CDR2 SNEGSKA (reference sequence). The CDR3 is made up of 14 amino acids. CDR3 amino acids: CSARDSGGGNVLTF. The CDR3 DNA reads as TGCAGTGCTAGAGATTCCGGTGGGGGCAACGTCCTGACTTTC.

This clonotype has just a few counts. The gene calls are TRBV19 and TRBJ2-7; no definite D call. CDR1 LNHDA and CDR2 SQIVND come from the germline V gene (reference sequence). Trimming took off 1 base at V and 2 bases at J, with 9 bases between the two ends. CDR3 length equals 14 residues. The CDR3 DNA is TGTGCCAGTAGTATAGGTGTCGGAACCTACGAGCAGTACTTC. This sequence encodes CASSIGVGTYEQYF.

The sample holds many counts of this clonotype. V is TRBV12-3 or TRBV12-4 and J is TRBJ1-2; the match to TRBD1 covers 9 bases. The J segment lost 4 bases and the V segment lost 6 bases, leaving 9 bases of the junction unmatched. This CDR3 has 15 residues. The CDR3, as DNA: TGTGCCAGCAGAGCACCGGGACAGGGACTCTATGGCTACACCTTC. Translating gives CASRAPGQGLYGYTF.

The chain recombines TRBV12-3 or TRBV12-4 with TRBJ2-3; 12 bases line up with TRBD2. Germline trimming cut 6 bases from V and 5 bases from J; bases unmatched to any gene: 9. The CDR3 has 16 residues. The CDR3 loop reads CASSQPGLAGRDTQYF. Written as DNA, the CDR3 is TGTGCCAGCAGCCAACCCGGACTAGCGGGAAGAGATACGCAGTATTTT.

This chain connects TRBV7-3 to TRBJ2-1; TRBD1 might be the D (6 bases). Trimming removed 2 bases at V and 1 base at J, with 12 bases between. Germline loops: CDR1 SGHTA, CDR2 FQGTGA. This CDR3 region has 16 residues. Here the CDR3 DNA reads TGTGCCAGCAGCTTAGAGGGGGAAGTATCCTACAATGAGCAGTTCTTC. Protein product: CASSLEGEVSYNEQFF.

Regarding this clonotype: A read error may explain this, as a much larger clone is one base away. J is TRBJ2-7 and V is TRBV5-1; the match to TRBD2 covers 8 bases. The germline V gene encodes CDR1 SGHRS and CDR2 YFSETQ. The CDR3 covers 16 residues. The CDR3 DNA sequence: TGTGCCAGCAGCTTATCGGGGGGGGGGGCCTCCTGCGAGCAGTACTTC. It is translated as CASSLSGGGASCEQYF.

This sequence joins TRBV29-1 and TRBJ2-3; TRBD2 is a possible D gene (5 bases). CDR3 length: 9 amino acids. In germline, CDR1 is SQVTM, CDR2 ANQGSEA. The CDR3: CRQAGLEYF. CDR3 nucleotide sequence: TGCAGGCAGGCGGGTTTAGAGTATTTT.